This entry lists 17 T cell receptor beta chains sequenced from one sample in a study of technical replicates of blood from a handful of donors. Profiled with immunoSEQ multiplex PCR; TCRdb holds only in-frame clones, not every one. The profile shows about 69,000 clones, 75% to 90% of them singletons. Material: PBMCs. The receptors were sampled from a human donor in good health. Some clones in this sample may be carry-over from other donors' samples.

V and J are TRBV25-1 and TRBJ2-2; D possibly corresponds to TRBD1 (6 bases). V was clipped by 3 bases and J by 2 bases, with 13 bases between them. The CDR3 spans 16 residues. CDR1 MGHDK and CDR2 SYGVNS come from the germline V gene. CDR3 DNA sequence: TGTGCCAGCAGTGATCAGGACAGTGACAACACCGGGGAGCTGTTTTTT. This sequence encodes CASSDQDSDNTGELFF. The full variable domain, with the rest looked up from reference TRBV25-1 and TRBJ2-2, is EADIYQTPRYLVIGTGKKITLECSQTMGHDKMYWYQQDPGMELHLIHYSYGVNSTEKGDLSSESTVSRIRTEHFPLTLESARPSHTSQYLCASSDQDSDNTGELFFGEGSRLTVL.

The rearrangement uses TRBV5-1 and TRBJ2-3; 10 bases align to TRBD1. CDR3 size: 15 residues. The V gene end was trimmed by 7 bases and the J gene end by 4 bases; junction bases not matched to a gene: 9. Germline-derived CDR1 and CDR2 are SGHRS and YFSETQ. The CDR3 protein is CASVTGTGAPDTQYF. As DNA, the CDR3 is TGCGCCAGCGTTACCGGGACAGGGGCCCCAGATACGCAGTATTTT. The full variable domain, rest sourced from reference TRBV5-1 and TRBJ2-3, is KAGVTQTPRYLIKTRGQQVTLSCSPISGHRSVSWYQQTPGQGLQFLFEYFSETQRNKGNFPGRFSGRQFSNSRSEMNVSTLELGDSALYLCASVTGTGAPDTQYFGPGTRLTVL.

The chain is built from TRBV7-9 and TRBJ2-2; 8 bases fit TRBD1. Germline CDR1 SEHNR, CDR2 FQNEAQ (reference sequence). J gave up 4 bases and V 5 bases, and 6 bases lay outside the gene matches. The CDR3 sequence is 15 residues long. CDR3 in DNA: TGTGCCAGCAGCCCAGGACAGGGAATCACCGGGGAGCTGTTTTTT. This translates into CASSPGQGITGELFF.

The chain links TRBV27 to TRBJ2-2; D is possibly TRBD2 (5 bases). CDR1 and CDR2 from the germline V gene are MNHEY and SMNVEV (reference sequence). Trimming left V 10 bases short and J 0 bases short, with 15 bases between. The CDR3 is 15 residues long. In DNA, the CDR3 is TGTGCCACTAACCGGGGTGACACGAACACCGGGGAGCTGTTTTTT. Encoded protein: CATNRGDTNTGELFF.

The V and J genes are TRBV12-1 and TRBJ2-7; the table names TRBD2, a call not compared with the DNA. TRBV12-1 is noted as a pseudogene. The CDR3 is 11 amino acids. The CDR3 spells CASSLTAEKYF. The CDR3, as DNA: TGTGCCAGCAGCTTAACCGCTGAGAAGTACTTC.

The rearrangement joins TRBV19 to TRBJ2-2, with 8 bases lining up with TRBD2. CDR3 length: 19 residues. The V gene's germline CDR1 is LNHDA and CDR2 SQIVND (reference sequence). V was clipped by 0 bases and J by 2 bases; unmatched bases: 11. CDR3 protein: CASSIEKGGSGTNTGELFF. For the CDR3, the DNA is TGTGCCAGTAGTATAGAAAAGGGAGGTAGCGGGACTAACACCGGGGAGCTGTTTTTT.

The gene calls are TRBV5-1 and TRBJ1-3; TRBD1 matches at 7 bases. Germline V CDR1 and CDR2: SGHRS, YFSETQ. CDR3 length: 15 residues. J gave up 1 base and V 3 bases, and 4 bases lay outside the gene matches. The CDR3 coding sequence is TGCGCCAGCAGCTACGAGGGGGCATCTGGAAACACCATATATTTT. Its translation: CASSYEGASGNTIYF.

This rearrangement joins TRBV4-1 to TRBJ2-7, with D maybe TRBD1 (6 bases). The CDR3 has 14 residues. Germline lookup yields CDR1 MGHRA and CDR2 YSYEKL. The ends were cut back, 8 bases at V and 1 base at J, with 15 bases in the middle. The CDR3 DNA reads as TGCGCCAGCCGCGAGGGGGTATGGTCCTACGAGCAGTACTTC. Its protein is CASREGVWSYEQYF.

The CDR3 spells CASRGRGQQFNYGYTF. The CDR3 DNA is TGTGCCAGCAGGGGGCGGGGGCAACAATTTAACTATGGCTACACCTTC. This sequence joins TRBV27 and TRBJ1-2, with D possibly matching TRBD1 (6 bases). The CDR3 extends over 16 amino acids. Trimming removed 6 bases from V and 1 base from J, with 18 bases in between. Germline CDR1 MNHEY, CDR2 SMNVEV (reference sequence).

V and J are TRBV6-5 and TRBJ1-1; tentatively, D is TRBD1 (5 bases). The length of the CDR3 is 15 residues. Germline CDR1 MNHEY, CDR2 SVGAGI. Trimming cost V 0 bases and J 1 base, with 9 bases left between them. The CDR3 bases are TGTGCCAGCAGTTACTCATGGCAGGGGAACACTGAAGCTTTCTTT. This translates into CASSYSWQGNTEAFF.

The gene calls are TRBV7-3 and TRBJ2-1; maybe TRBD2 (5 bases). The germline gives CDR1 SGHTA, CDR2 FQGTGA. V was trimmed by 1 base and J by 10 bases, leaving 11 bases between them. This CDR3 comprises 13 residues. The CDR3 DNA sequence: TGTGCCAGCAGCTTAAAAGACTACCGGGAGCAGTTCTTC. Its translation is CASSLKDYREQFF.

The rearrangement joins TRBV7-9 to TRBJ2-1; 7 bases are a match to TRBD2. The CDR3 runs 13 residues. The germline CDR1 and CDR2 sequences are SEHNR and FQNEAQ (reference sequence). J gave up 12 bases and V 1 base, and 6 bases lay outside the gene matches. The CDR3 loop is CASSLGGRAWQFF. In DNA, the CDR3 is TGTGCCAGCAGCTTAGGGGGGAGGGCTTGGCAGTTCTTC.

The chain has TRBV7-2 and TRBJ2-1, with D possibly being TRBD2 (6 bases). The V gene's germline CDR1 is SGHTA and CDR2 FQGNSA. The CDR3 is made up of 15 amino acids. V was shortened by 3 bases and J by 8 bases, with 17 bases between the two germline ends. This chain's CDR3 is CASSFRRAVGYEQFF. The CDR3 DNA reads as TGTGCCAGCAGCTTTCGGAGGGCCGTCGGCTATGAGCAGTTCTTC.

The chain has TRBV30 and TRBJ1-2; D ambiguous. V was shortened by 4 bases and J by 2 bases, with 11 bases between the two germline ends. CDR3 length equals 13 residues. Germline CDR1 reads GTSNPN; CDR2 reads SVGIG (reference sequence). The CDR3 loop reads CAWTGSSNYGYTF. DNA for the CDR3: TGTGCCTGGACCGGGTCCTCGAACTATGGCTACACCTTC.

The V and J genes are TRBV4-1 and TRBJ2-7; 10 bases align to TRBD2. The CDR3 sequence is 19 residues long. The germline V gene has CDR1 MGHRA and CDR2 YSYEKL. V trimming: 0 bases; J trimming: 1 base; junction bases outside the gene matches: 12. The CDR3 DNA reads as TGCGCCAGCAGCCAAGATTGGCTAGCGGGAGAGGCTAGGTCCTACGAGCAGTACTTC. Translated, it gives CASSQDWLAGEARSYEQYF.

The genes are TRBV19 and TRBJ2-1; TRBD2 matches at 9 bases. In germline, CDR1 is LNHDA, CDR2 SQIVND (reference sequence). The trim removed 4 bases at V and 4 bases at J, leaving 5 bases unmatched. The CDR3 totals 15 residues. CDR3 residues: CASSRLAGIYNEQFF. The CDR3, as DNA: TGTGCCAGTAGTAGGCTAGCGGGGATTTACAATGAGCAGTTCTTC.

The CDR3 bases are TGCAGCGCAGGCAGGGTCTATGGCTACACCTTC. Protein sequence: CSAGRVYGYTF. V usage is TRBV29-1 and J usage is TRBJ1-2, with TRBD1 as a possible D gene (5 bases). The V and J ends lost 7 bases and 4 bases respectively, with 10 bases between them. Looked up from germline, CDR1 is SQVTM and CDR2 is ANQGSEA. CDR3 size: 11 residues.